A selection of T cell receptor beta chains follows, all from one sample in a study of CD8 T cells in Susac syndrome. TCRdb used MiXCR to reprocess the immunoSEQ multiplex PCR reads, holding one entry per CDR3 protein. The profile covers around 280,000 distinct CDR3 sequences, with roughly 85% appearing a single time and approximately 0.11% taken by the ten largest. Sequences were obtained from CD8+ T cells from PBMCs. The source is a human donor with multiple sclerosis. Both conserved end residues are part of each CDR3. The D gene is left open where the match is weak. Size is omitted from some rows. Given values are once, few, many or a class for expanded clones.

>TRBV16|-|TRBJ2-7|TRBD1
TGTGCCAGCGGGCCCGACAGGGCCCCCTACGAGCAGTACTTC
CASGPDRAPYEQYF
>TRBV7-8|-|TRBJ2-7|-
TGTGCCAGCAGCTTAGAGAGGCCTCCTTCCTACGAGCAGTACTTC
CASSLERPPSYEQYF
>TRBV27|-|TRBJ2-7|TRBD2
TGTGCCAGCAGTCAGAACGGGGGGAACTACGAGCAGTACTTC
CASSQNGGNYEQYF
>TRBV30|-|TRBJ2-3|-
TGTGCCTGGAGTGTACAATCAGATACGCAGTATTTT
CAWSVQSDTQYF
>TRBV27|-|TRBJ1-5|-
TGTGCCAGCAGTTTAGGACCGCCTAGCAATCAGCCCCAGCATTTT
CASSLGPPSNQPQHF
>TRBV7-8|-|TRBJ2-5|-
TGTGCCAGCAGCTTAAAGCGGAACCAAGAGACCCAGTACTTC
CASSLKRNQETQYF
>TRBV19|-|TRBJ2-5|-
TGTGCCAGTAGTATAGTACTTGGACAAGAGACCCAGTACTTC
CASSIVLGQETQYF
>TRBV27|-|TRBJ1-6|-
TGTGCCAGCGGGCGCTCACCCCTCCACTTT
CASGRSPLHF
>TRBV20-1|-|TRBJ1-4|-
TGCAGTGCTAGAGTTCTAGGGGCTAATGAAAAACTGTTTTTT
CSARVLGANEKLFF
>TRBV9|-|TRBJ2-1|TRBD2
TGTGCCAGCAGGATGACTAGCGGGAGGGCCATCGATGAGCAGTTCTTC
CASRMTSGRAIDEQFF
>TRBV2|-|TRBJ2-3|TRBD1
TGTGCCAGCAATAACCCGGGACAGGGGATAGATACGCAGTATTTT
CASNNPGQGIDTQYF
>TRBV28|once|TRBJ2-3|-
TGTGCCAGCAACCCCCTAATTTCCCCCCACACAGATACGCAGTATTTT
CASNPLISPHTDTQYF
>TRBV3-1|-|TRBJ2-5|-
TGTGCCAGCAGCCCAGGGACCACGGATAGGGAGACCCAGTACTTC
CASSPGTTDRETQYF
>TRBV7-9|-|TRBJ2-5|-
TGTGCCAGCAGTTCCCCGAGAAGTGTGGAGACCCAGTACTTC
CASSSPRSVETQYF
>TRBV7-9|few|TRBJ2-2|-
-
CASSFGAGELFF
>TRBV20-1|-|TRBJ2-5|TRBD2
TGCAGTGCTGACGGACAGGCAGCTAGCGGGAGAGGGGAAGAGACCCAGTACTTC
CSADGQAASGRGEETQYF
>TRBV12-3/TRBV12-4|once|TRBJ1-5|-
TGTGCCAGCAATAACGGGGGCGCGGGACAGCCCCAGCATTTT
CASNNGGAGQPQHF
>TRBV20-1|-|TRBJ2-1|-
TGCAGTGCTAGAGATCCCCCGGATGAGCAGTTCTTC
CSARDPPDEQFF
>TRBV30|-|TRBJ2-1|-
TGTGCCTGGAGCTGGGGGGCGTTTAATGAGCAGTTCTTC
CAWSWGAFNEQFF
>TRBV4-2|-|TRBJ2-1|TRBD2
TGTGCCAGCAGCCCCCAGCTAGCGGACTTCAATGAGCAGTTCTTC
CASSPQLADFNEQFF
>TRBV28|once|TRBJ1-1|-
TGTGCCAGCAGTTCGGACAAGAACACTGAAGCTTTCTTT
CASSSDKNTEAFF
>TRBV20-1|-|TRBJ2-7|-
TGCAGTGCTAGAGACTCGAGAAGGGACTACGAGCAGTACTTC
CSARDSRRDYEQYF
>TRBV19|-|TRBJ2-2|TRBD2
TGTGCCAGTAGTATCCTACTAGCGGGAGTTAATAGGACCGGGGAGCTGTTTTTT
CASSILLAGVNRTGELFF
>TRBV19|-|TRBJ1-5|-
TGTGCCAGTAGTCCCCACCTTGGCAATCAGCCCCAGCATTTT
CASSPHLGNQPQHF
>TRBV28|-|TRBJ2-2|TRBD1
TGTGCCAGCATATCTTTTTGGCAGGGGGCCGGGGAGCTGTTTTTT
CASISFWQGAGELFF
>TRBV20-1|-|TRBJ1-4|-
TGCAGTGCTAGTTTGGACTCAACTAATGAAAAACTGTTTTTT
CSASLDSTNEKLFF
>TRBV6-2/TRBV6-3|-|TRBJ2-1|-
TGTGCCAGCAGTGAGACTGCTAACAATGAGCAGTTCTTC
CASSETANNEQFF
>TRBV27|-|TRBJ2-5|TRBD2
TGTGCCAGCAGTTTCTTGAGTAGCGGGTTCCAAGAGATCACCCAGTACTTC
CASSFLSSGFQEITQYF
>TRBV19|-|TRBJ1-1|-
TGTGCCAGTAGTATTCGGCGGTTAAACACTGAAGCTTTCTTT
CASSIRRLNTEAFF
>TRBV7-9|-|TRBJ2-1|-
TGTGCCAGCAGCTTAGCCCTCGGGCTAGCTCATGAGCAGTTCTTC
CASSLALGLAHEQFF
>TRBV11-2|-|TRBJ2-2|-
TGTGCCAGCAGCTTATTGCGGGCCAACACCGGGGAGCTGTTTTTT
CASSLLRANTGELFF
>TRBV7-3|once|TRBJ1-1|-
TGTGCCAGCAGCTTAATAAGGGGAAAAAACACTGAAGCTTTCTTT
CASSLIRGKNTEAFF
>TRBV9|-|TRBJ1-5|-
TGTGCCAGCAGCGTAGGGGGGAACGCTCAGCCCCAGCATTTT
CASSVGGNAQPQHF
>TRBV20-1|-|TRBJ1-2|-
TGCAGTGCTAACCCGTCTGGGGGCTATGGCTACACCTTC
CSANPSGGYGYTF
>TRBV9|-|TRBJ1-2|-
TGTGCCAGCAGCGGTGGGGTGGATGGCTACACCTTC
CASSGGVDGYTF
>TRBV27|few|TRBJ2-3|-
TGTGCCAGCAGGGGGACTCGAGGGACAGATACGCAGTATTTT
CASRGTRGTDTQYF
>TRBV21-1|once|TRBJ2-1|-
TGTGCCAGCAGCAAAAGCCCGGGACTAGCGGGAGCCCTTGCCTACAATGAGCAGTTCTTC
CASSKSPGLAGALAYNEQFF
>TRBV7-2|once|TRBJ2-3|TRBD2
TGTGCCAGCAGCTTAATCCAAGCGGGAGAGGAAGATACGCAGTATTTT
CASSLIQAGEEDTQYF
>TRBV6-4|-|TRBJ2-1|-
TGTGCCAGCAGTGACACAGCTAGCTGGCGCGATGAGCAGTTCTTC
CASSDTASWRDEQFF
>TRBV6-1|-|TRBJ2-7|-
TGTGCCAGCAGTGAAGGGGTGACAATGATCTTTGGGGGGCGGTTAGACGAGCAGTACTTC
CASSEGVTMIFGGRLDEQYF
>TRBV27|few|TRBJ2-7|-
TGTGCCAGCAGTTTATCTAGCCCCGCCTACGAGCAGTACTTC
CASSLSSPAYEQYF
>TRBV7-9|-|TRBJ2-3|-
TGTGCCAGCAGCCTCCGGGACTCCCTTTTTACGCAGTATTTT
CASSLRDSLFTQYF
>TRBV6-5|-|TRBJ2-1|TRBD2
TGTGCCAGCAGTTACTCGAGAGGGGCGGCGGGGGGCTCCTACAATGAGCAGTTCTTC
CASSYSRGAAGGSYNEQFF
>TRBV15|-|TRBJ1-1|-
TGTGCCACCAGCAGGACTTCGAACACTGAAGCTTTCTTT
CATSRTSNTEAFF
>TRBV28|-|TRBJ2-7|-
TGTGCCAGCAGTTGGACAGACCACGAGCAGTACTTC
CASSWTDHEQYF
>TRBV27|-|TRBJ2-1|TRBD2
TGTGCCAGCAGTTTCTCGCGGGGGGACTCCTACAATGAGCAGTTCTTC
CASSFSRGDSYNEQFF
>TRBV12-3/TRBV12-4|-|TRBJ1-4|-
TGTGCCAGCGGTAAAAGCGGGGGGCGCGATGGTGAAAAACTGTTTTTT
CASGKSGGRDGEKLFF
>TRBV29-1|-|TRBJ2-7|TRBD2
TGCAGCGTTGAGGGCCTAGCGGGAGTCTACGAGCAGTACTTC
CSVEGLAGVYEQYF
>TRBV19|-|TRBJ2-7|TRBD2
TGTGCCAGTAGTGCACGACTAGCGGGCTACGAGCAGTACTTC
CASSARLAGYEQYF
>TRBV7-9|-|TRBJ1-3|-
TGTGCCAGCAGCTCGGGGGACTCTGGAAACACCATATATTTT
CASSSGDSGNTIYF
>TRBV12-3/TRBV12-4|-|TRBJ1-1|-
TGTGCCAGCGCTTCAGGGGATCTGAACACTGAAGCTTTCTTT
CASASGDLNTEAFF
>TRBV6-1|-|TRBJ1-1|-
TGTGCCAGCAGTGAATGGTTCGGAAAAGAAGCTTTCTTT
CASSEWFGKEAFF
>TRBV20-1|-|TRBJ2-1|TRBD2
TGCAGTGCTAGTGGCGGGAGTGACCACAATGAGCAGTTCTTC
CSASGGSDHNEQFF
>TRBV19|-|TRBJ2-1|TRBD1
TGTGCCAGTAGTATAGATTTGAGGACAGGGTCCTACAATGAGCAGTTCTTC
CASSIDLRTGSYNEQFF
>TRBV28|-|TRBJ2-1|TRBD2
TGTGCCAGCAGTTTCTCGCTAGCGGGGGATCTTGAGCAGTTCTTC
CASSFSLAGDLEQFF
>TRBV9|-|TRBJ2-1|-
TGTGCCAGCTCATTTAGTGGGACGGGAGCCCACAATGAGCAGTTCTTC
CASSFSGTGAHNEQFF
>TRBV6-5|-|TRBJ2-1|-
TGTGCCAGCAGTTCACTGTTGGAGCAGTTCTTC
CASSSLLEQFF
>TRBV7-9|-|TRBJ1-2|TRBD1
TGTGCCAGCAGCTTATCCACAGGGGATAGCTATGGCTACACCTTC
CASSLSTGDSYGYTF
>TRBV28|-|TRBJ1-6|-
TGTGCCAGCAGTTTTGATCAGGGGCAGGTTTTCAAGGGGTCACCCCTCCACTTT
CASSFDQGQVFKGSPLHF
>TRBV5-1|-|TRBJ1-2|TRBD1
TGCGCCAGCAGCTGGAATCGGGACAGGGGCCCGACTAACTATGGCTACACCTTC
CASSWNRDRGPTNYGYTF